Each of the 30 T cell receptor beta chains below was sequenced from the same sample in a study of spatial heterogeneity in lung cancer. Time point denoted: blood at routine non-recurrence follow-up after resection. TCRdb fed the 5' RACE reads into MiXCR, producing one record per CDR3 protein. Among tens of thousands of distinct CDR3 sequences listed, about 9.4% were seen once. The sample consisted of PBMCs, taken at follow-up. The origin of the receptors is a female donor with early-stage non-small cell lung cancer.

The CDR3 DNA follows: TGTGCCAGCAGCTTACAGGACTACTACGAGCAGTACTTC. This encodes CASSLQDYYEQYF. The chain joins TRBV7-9 to TRBJ2-7; TRBD2 is a possible D gene (6 bases). This CDR3 is built from 13 residues. Germline V gene data show CDR1 as SEHNR and CDR2 as FQNEAQ (reference sequence). The V gene lost 2 bases and the J gene lost 3 bases, with 8 bases spanning the gap.

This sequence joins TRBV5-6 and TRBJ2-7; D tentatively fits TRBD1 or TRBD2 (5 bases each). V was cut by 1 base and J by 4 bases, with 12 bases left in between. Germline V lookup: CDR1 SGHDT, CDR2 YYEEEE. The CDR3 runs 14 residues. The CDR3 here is CASSLSQGRYEQYF. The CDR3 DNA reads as TGTGCCAGCAGCTTGTCTCAGGGACGATACGAGCAGTACTTC.

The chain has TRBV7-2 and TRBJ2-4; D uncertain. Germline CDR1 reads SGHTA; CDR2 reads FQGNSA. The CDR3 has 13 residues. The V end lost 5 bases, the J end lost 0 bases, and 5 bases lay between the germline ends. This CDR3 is CASSAIAKNIQYF. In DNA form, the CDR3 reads TGTGCCAGCAGCGCAATAGCCAAAAACATTCAGTACTTC.

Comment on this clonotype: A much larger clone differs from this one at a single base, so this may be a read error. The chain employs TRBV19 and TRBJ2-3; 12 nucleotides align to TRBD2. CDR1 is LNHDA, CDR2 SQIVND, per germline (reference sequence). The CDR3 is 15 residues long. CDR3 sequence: CACSITSGGPDTQYF. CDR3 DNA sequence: TGTGCCTGTAGTATCACTAGCGGGGGGCCAGATACGCAGTATTTT.

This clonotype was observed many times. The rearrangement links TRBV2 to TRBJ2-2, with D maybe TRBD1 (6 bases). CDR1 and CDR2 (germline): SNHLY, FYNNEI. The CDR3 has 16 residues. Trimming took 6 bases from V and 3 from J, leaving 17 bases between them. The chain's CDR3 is CASRGPQGSDTGELFF. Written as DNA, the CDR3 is TGTGCCAGCAGAGGACCACAGGGATCGGACACCGGGGAGCTGTTTTTT.

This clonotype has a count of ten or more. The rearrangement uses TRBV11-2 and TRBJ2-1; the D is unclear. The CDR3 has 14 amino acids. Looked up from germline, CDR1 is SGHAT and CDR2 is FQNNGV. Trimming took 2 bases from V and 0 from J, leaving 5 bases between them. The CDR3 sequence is CASSLRSSYNEQFF. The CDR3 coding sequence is TGTGCCAGCAGCTTAAGGAGCTCCTACAATGAGCAGTTCTTC.

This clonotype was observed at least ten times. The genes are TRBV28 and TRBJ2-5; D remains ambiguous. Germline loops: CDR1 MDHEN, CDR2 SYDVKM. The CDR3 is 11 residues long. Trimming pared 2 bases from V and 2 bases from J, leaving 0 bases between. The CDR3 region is CASSLQETQYF. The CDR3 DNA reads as TGTGCCAGCAGTTTACAAGAGACCCAGTACTTC.

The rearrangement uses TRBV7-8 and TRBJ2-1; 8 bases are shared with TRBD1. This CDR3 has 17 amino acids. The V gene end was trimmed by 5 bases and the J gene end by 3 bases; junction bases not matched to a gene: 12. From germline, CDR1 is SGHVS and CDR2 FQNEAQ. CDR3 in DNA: TGTGCCAGCAGCAGCCATGGACAGGGTTTCGTCTACAATGAGCAGTTCTTC. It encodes CASSSHGQGFVYNEQFF. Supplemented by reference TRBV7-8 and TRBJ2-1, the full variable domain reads GAGVSQSPRYKVAKRGQDVALRCDPISGHVSLFWYQQALGQGPEFLTYFQNEAQLDKSGLPSDRFFAERPEGSVSTLKIQRTQQEDSAVYLCASSSHGQGFVYNEQFFGPGTRLTVL.

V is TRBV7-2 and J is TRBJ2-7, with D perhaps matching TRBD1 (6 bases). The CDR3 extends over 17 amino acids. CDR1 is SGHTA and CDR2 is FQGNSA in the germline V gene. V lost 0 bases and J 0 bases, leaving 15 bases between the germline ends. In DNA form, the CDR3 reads TGTGCCAGCAGCTTAGCAGGGACGGACAGAAGCTCCTACGAGCAGTACTTC. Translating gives CASSLAGTDRSSYEQYF.

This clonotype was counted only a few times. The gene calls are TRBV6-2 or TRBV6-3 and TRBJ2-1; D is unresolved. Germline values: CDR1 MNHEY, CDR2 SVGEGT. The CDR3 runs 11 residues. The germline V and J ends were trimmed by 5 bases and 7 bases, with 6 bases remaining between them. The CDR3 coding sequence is TGTGCCAGCAGTACCATAAATGAGCAGTTCTTC. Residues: CASSTINEQFF.

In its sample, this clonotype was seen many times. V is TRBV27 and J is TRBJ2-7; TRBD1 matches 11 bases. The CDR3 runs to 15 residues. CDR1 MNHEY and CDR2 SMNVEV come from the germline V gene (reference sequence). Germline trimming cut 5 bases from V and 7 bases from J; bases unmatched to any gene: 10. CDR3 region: CASSTGQGAGEEQYF. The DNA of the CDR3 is TGTGCCAGCAGTACTGGACAGGGGGCTGGAGAAGAGCAGTACTTC.

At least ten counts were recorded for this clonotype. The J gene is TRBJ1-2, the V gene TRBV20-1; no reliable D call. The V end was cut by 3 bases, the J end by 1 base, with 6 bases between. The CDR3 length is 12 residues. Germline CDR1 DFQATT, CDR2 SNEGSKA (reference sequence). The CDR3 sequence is CSARSNNYGYTF. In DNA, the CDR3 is TGCAGTGCTAGGAGCAATAACTATGGCTACACCTTC.

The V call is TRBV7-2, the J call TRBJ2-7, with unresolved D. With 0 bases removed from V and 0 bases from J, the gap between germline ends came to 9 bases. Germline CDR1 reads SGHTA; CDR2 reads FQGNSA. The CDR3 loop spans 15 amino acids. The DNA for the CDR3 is TGTGCCAGCAGCTTAGCCCGATTGTACTCCTACGAGCAGTACTTC. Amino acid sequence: CASSLARLYSYEQYF.

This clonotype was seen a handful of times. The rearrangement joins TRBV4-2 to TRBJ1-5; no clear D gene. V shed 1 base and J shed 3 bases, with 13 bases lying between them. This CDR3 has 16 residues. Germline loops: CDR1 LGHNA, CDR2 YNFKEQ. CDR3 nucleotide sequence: TGTGCCAGCAGCCAAGCGGGAGTGGACCCCAATCAGCCCCAGCATTTT. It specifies CASSQAGVDPNQPQHF.

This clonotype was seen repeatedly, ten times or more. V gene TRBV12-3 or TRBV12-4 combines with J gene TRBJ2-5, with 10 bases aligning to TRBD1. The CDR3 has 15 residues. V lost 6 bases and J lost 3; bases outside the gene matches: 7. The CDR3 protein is CASSRGTGEEETQYF. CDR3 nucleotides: TGTGCCAGCAGCCGCGGGACAGGGGAGGAAGAGACCCAGTACTTC.

The CDR3 nucleotides read TGCAGTGCTTTTGAACCCGGACAGGGCACTGGAAACACCATATATTTT. It encodes CSAFEPGQGTGNTIYF. The chain links TRBV20-1 to TRBJ1-3, with 8 bases aligning to TRBD1. CDR1 and CDR2 (germline): DFQATT, SNEGSKA (reference sequence). Unmatched junction bases numbered 11, after V lost 5 bases and J lost 2 bases. The length of the CDR3 is 16 residues.

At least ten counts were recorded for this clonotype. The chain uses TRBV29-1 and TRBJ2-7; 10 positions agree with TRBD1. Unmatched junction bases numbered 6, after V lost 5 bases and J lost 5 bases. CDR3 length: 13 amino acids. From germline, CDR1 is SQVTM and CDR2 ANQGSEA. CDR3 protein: CSVLTGGSDEQYF. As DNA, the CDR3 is TGCAGCGTTCTGACAGGGGGCAGCGACGAGCAGTACTTC.

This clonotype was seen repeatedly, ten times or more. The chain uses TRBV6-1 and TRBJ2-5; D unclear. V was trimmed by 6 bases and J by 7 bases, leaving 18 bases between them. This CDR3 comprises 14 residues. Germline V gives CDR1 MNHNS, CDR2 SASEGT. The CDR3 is CASRPSLSSGTQYF. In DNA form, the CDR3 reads TGTGCCAGCAGACCCTCGCTAAGCTCCGGGACCCAGTACTTC.

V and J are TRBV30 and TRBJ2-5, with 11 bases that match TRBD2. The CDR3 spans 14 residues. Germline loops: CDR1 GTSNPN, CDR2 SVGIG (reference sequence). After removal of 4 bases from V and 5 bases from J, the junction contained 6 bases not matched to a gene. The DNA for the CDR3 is TGTGCCTGGACTAGCGGGGGGATTGGTGAGACCCAGTACTTC. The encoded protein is CAWTSGGIGETQYF. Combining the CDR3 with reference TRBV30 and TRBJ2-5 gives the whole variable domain SQTIHQWPATLVQPVGSPLSLECTVEGTSNPNLYWYRQAAGRGLQLLFYSVGIGQISSEVPQNLSASRPQDRQFILSSKKLLLSDSGFYLCAWTSGGIGETQYFGPGTRLLVL.

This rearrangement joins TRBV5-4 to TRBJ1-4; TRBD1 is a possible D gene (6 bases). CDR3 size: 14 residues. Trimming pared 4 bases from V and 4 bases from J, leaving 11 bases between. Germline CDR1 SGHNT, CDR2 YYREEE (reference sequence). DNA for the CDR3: TGTGCCAGCAGCCAAGACAGGCTTAATGAAAAACTGTTTTTT. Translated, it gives CASSQDRLNEKLFF. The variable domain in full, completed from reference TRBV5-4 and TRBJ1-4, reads ETGVTQSPTHLIKTRGQQVTLRCSSQSGHNTVSWYQQALGQGPQFIFQYYREEENGRGNFPPRFSGLQFPNYSSELNVNALELDDSALYLCASSQDRLNEKLFFGSGTQLSVL.

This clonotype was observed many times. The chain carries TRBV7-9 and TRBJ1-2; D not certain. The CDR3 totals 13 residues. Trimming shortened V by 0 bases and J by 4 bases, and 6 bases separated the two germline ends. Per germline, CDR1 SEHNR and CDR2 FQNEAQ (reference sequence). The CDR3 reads CASSLASGYGYTF. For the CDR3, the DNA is TGTGCCAGCAGCTTAGCGTCTGGCTATGGCTACACCTTC.

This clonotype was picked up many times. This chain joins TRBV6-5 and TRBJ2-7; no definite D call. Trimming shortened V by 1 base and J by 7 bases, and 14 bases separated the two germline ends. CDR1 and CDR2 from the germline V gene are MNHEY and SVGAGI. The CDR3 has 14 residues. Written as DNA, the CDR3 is TGTGCCAGCAGTTACTTAGGGTCGCCGGAAGAGCAGTACTTC. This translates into CASSYLGSPEEQYF.

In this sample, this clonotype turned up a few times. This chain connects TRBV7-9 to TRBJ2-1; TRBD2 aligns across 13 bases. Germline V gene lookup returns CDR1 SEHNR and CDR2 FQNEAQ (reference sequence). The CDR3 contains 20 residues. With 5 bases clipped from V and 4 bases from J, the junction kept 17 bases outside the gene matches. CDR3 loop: CASSPRTSGGRTPIYNEQFF. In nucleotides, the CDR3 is TGTGCCAGCAGCCCCCGGACTAGCGGGGGCCGCACTCCCATATACAATGAGCAGTTCTTC.

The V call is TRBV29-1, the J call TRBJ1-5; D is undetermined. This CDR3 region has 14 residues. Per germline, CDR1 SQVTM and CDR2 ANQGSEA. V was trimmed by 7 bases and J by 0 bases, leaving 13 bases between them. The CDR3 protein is CSAGGADSNQPQHF. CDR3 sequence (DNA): TGCAGCGCTGGCGGAGCTGATAGCAATCAGCCCCAGCATTTT.

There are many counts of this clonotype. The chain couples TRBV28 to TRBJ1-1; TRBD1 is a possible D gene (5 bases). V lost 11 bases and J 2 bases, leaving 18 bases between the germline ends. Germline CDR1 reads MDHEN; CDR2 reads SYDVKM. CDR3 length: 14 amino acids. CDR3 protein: CAVGGISLNTEAFF. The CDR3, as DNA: TGTGCCGTGGGGGGTATCAGCCTAAACACTGAAGCTTTCTTT.

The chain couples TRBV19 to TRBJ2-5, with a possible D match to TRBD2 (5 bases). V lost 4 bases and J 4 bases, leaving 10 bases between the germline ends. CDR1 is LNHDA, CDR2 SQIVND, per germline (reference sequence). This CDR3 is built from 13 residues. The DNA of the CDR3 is TGTGCCAGTAGTAAGCCCCGGGGAGAGACCCAGTACTTC. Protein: CASSKPRGETQYF.

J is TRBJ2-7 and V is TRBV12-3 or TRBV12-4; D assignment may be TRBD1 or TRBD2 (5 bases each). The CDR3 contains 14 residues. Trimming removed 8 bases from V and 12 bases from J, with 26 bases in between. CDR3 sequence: CASSTPGTQLAPYF. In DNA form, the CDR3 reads TGTGCCAGCTCGACCCCAGGGACCCAACTTGCCCCGTACTTC.

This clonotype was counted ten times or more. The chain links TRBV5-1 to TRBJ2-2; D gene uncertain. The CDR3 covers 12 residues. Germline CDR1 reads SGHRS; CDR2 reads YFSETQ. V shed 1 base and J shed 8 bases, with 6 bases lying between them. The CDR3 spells CASSLYEGELFF. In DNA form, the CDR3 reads TGCGCCAGCAGCTTGTATGAAGGGGAGCTGTTTTTT.

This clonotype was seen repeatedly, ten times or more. The CDR3 bases are TGCAGTGCTAGAGATGAGGGGCTTCACACCGGGGAGCTGTTTTTT. It specifies CSARDEGLHTGELFF. The chain uses TRBV20-1 and TRBJ2-2; D is perhaps TRBD1 or TRBD2 (5 bases each). Germline V lookup: CDR1 DFQATT, CDR2 SNEGSKA (reference sequence). V lost 0 bases to trimming and J lost 3 bases, with 11 bases between them. The CDR3 spans 15 residues.

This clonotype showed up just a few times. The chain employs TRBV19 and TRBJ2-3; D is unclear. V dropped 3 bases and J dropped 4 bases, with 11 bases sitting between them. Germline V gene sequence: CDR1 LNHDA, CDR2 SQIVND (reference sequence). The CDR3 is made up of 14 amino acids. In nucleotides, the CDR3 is TGTGCCAGTAGTATGGGCGGCGGCGCAGATACGCAGTATTTT. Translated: CASSMGGGADTQYF. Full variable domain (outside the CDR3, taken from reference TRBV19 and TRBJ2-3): DGGITQSPKYLFRKEGQNVTLSCEQNLNHDAMYWYRQDPGQGLRLIYYSQIVNDFQKGDIAEGYSVSREKKESFPLTVTSAQKNPTAFYLCASSMGGGADTQYFGPGTRLTVL.